The 19 T cell receptor beta chains below were found in one sample sequenced in a study of human T cells and chemical hapten exposure. Time point specified: pre-sensitization, week 0. Treatment: therapeutic diphenylcyclopropenone sensitization with weekly scalp DPC. TCRdb passed the RACE reads through MiXCR, listing each CDR3 protein once. Found here are roughly 380,000 distinct CDR3 sequences, approximately 5% of them singletons; the top ten hold around 2.6%. Specimen: whole blood, collected in connection with sensitization to the hapten diphenylcyclopropenone (DPC). All receptors come from a woman in her forties or fifties with alopecia areata. Some clones in this sample may be carry-over from other donors' samples.

V usage is TRBV6-5 and J usage is TRBJ2-1; 7 nucleotides match TRBD2. V shed 0 bases and J 7 bases; nucleotides not matched to a gene: 6. The CDR3 runs 15 residues. Germline CDR1 reads MNHEY; CDR2 reads SVGAGI. CDR3 amino acids: CASSYSSGTRNEQFF. The CDR3 DNA is TGTGCCAGCAGTTACTCGAGCGGGACGAGGAATGAGCAGTTCTTC.

This sequence joins TRBV25-1 and TRBJ1-5; 7 nucleotides line up with TRBD1. This CDR3 is 14 amino acids long. The germline CDR1 and CDR2 sequences are MGHDK and SYGVNS. V trimming: 4 bases; J trimming: 5 bases; junction bases outside the gene matches: 5. In DNA, the CDR3 is TGTGCCAGCAGTGGGGACAGCAACTATCAGCCCCAGCATTTT. Amino acid sequence: CASSGDSNYQPQHF. The variable domain in full, with the rest retrieved from reference TRBV25-1 and TRBJ1-5, is EADIYQTPRYLVIGTGKKITLECSQTMGHDKMYWYQQDPGMELHLIHYSYGVNSTEKGDLSSESTVSRIRTEHFPLTLESARPSHTSQYLCASSGDSNYQPQHFGDGTRLSIL.

This sequence joins TRBV2 and TRBJ1-4; D is undetermined. V shed 4 bases and J shed 6 bases, with 9 bases lying between them. Germline CDR1 and CDR2: SNHLY and FYNNEI. This CDR3 contains 13 residues. The CDR3 coding sequence is TGTGCCAGCAGTGCATTAACACATGAAAAACTGTTTTTT. It translates to CASSALTHEKLFF.

In its sample, this clonotype was seen many times. V gene TRBV4-1 combines with J gene TRBJ1-5, with D uncertain. The CDR3 is 14 residues long. Germline values: CDR1 MGHRA, CDR2 YSYEKL. Trimming removed 1 base at V and 6 bases at J, with 10 bases between. The CDR3 region is CASSQVKVGQPQHF. Written as DNA, the CDR3 is TGCGCCAGCAGCCAAGTAAAAGTGGGTCAGCCCCAGCATTTT.

This clonotype appeared many times. V usage is TRBV9 and J usage is TRBJ2-2; 7 positions agree with TRBD2. Germline values: CDR1 SGDLS, CDR2 YYNGEE. V was pared by 0 bases and J by 7 bases, with 9 bases of the junction left unmatched. The CDR3 runs 16 residues. The CDR3 loop is CASSVGASGAVGELFF. The CDR3 nucleotides read TGTGCCAGCAGCGTAGGGGCTAGCGGTGCAGTCGGGGAGCTGTTTTTT.

This clonotype has a count of ten or more. This chain joins TRBV29-1 and TRBJ2-5; TRBD1 matches at 7 bases. The CDR3 sequence is 12 residues long. V lost 8 bases to trimming and J lost 3 bases; unmatched junction nucleotides: 6. From germline, CDR1 is SQVTM and CDR2 ANQGSEA. The CDR3: CSFRTGEETQYF. Here the CDR3 DNA reads TGCAGCTTTCGCACAGGGGAAGAGACCCAGTACTTC.

This clonotype was counted at least ten times. The chain links TRBV12-3 or TRBV12-4 to TRBJ2-1; D remains unclear. This CDR3 region has 15 residues. V was shortened by 2 bases and J by 3 bases, with 11 bases between the two germline ends. The CDR3 loop reads CASSLRLRDYNEQFF. CDR3 bases: TGTGCCAGCAGTTTAAGGCTAAGGGACTACAATGAGCAGTTCTTC.

This clonotype was seen ten or more times. This CDR3 reads CASSYSLLAGGRDEQFF. The DNA of the CDR3 is TGTGCCAGCAGTTACAGCCTACTAGCGGGAGGGAGGGATGAGCAGTTCTTC. V usage is TRBV6-2 or TRBV6-3 and J usage is TRBJ2-1, with 13 bases lining up with TRBD2. The germline V gene encodes CDR1 MNHEY and CDR2 SVGEGT. The CDR3 is 17 residues long. Trimming at V came to 2 bases and at J to 8 bases, leaving 9 bases not matched to a gene.

This clonotype was observed at least ten times. The genes are TRBV20-1 and TRBJ2-3, with a possible D match to TRBD2 (6 bases). The CDR3 covers 16 residues. V was shortened by 1 base and J by 0 bases, with 14 bases between the two germline ends. Looked up from germline, CDR1 is DFQATT and CDR2 is SNEGSKA (reference sequence). CDR3 nucleotides: TGCAGTGCTAGAGCCCCAACTAGCTCTAGCACAGATACGCAGTATTTT. Its translation: CSARAPTSSSTDTQYF.

Many counts were recorded for this clonotype. This rearrangement joins TRBV12-3 or TRBV12-4 to TRBJ2-2, with D hard to call. This CDR3 comprises 11 residues. Trimming stripped 11 bases from V and 6 bases from J, with 10 bases between. CDR3 bases: TGTGCCGTCCAAAGGCCCGGGGAGCTGTTTTTT. This codes for CAVQRPGELFF.

This clonotype was counted at least ten times. This chain links TRBV2 with TRBJ1-2; D gene ambiguous. CDR3 length equals 10 residues. V was clipped by 6 bases and J by 5 bases, with 4 bases between them. Germline V gene data show CDR1 as SNHLY and CDR2 as FYNNEI. In nucleotides, the CDR3 is TGTGCCAGCAGAATTTATGGCTACACCTTC. It encodes CASRIYGYTF. Looking up the rest from reference TRBV2 and TRBJ1-2 gives the full variable domain: EPEVTQTPSHQVTQMGQEVILRCVPISNHLYFYWYRQILGQKVEFLVSFYNNEISEKSEIFDDQFSVERPDGSNFTLKIRSTKLEDSAMYFCASRIYGYTFGSGTRLTVV.

The chain recombines TRBV29-1 with TRBJ2-1; D is unclear. CDR3 length: 14 amino acids. Looked up from germline, CDR1 is SQVTM and CDR2 is ANQGSEA. V was trimmed by 1 base and J by 1 base, leaving 8 bases between them. The CDR3 coding sequence is TGCAGCGTTGAAGGGGTTAGTTCCTACAATGAGCAGTTCTTC. Translated, it gives CSVEGVSSYNEQFF.

Only a few counts were recorded for this clonotype. The rearrangement joins TRBV6-2 or TRBV6-3 to TRBJ1-2; the D is unclear. The CDR3 consists of 15 residues. The germline CDR1 and CDR2 sequences are MNHEY and SVGEGT. The germline V and J ends were trimmed by 7 bases and 4 bases, with 19 bases remaining between them. As DNA, the CDR3 is TGTGCCAGCACCAGTCGACCCTCAATCGTCTATGGCTACACCTTC. Its protein is CASTSRPSIVYGYTF.

This clonotype appeared many times. This CDR3 reads CASSLIAGPHNEQFF. The CDR3 DNA follows: TGTGCCAGCAGTCTGATAGCGGGGCCCCACAATGAGCAGTTCTTC. The chain is built from TRBV12-3 or TRBV12-4 and TRBJ2-1, with 8 bases aligning to TRBD2. J gave up 5 bases and V 5 bases, and 8 bases lay outside the gene matches. This CDR3 spans 15 amino acids.

This clonotype has only a few counts. J is TRBJ2-5 and V is TRBV24-1, with a weak D call TRBD2 (6 bases). Germline loops: CDR1 KGHDR, CDR2 SFDVKD. V lost 8 bases, J lost 1 base, and 16 bases lay in between. This CDR3 has 15 residues. The CDR3 nucleotides read TGTGCCACCACGGACCCGAGGGACTCCCAAGAGACCCAGTACTTC. Amino acid sequence: CATTDPRDSQETQYF.

This clonotype was detected ten times or more. The chain carries TRBV15 and TRBJ2-5, with 7 bases that match TRBD1. The CDR3 covers 15 residues. CDR1 is LNHNV and CDR2 is YYDKDF in the germline V gene (reference sequence). V lost 4 bases to trimming and J lost 2 bases; unmatched junction nucleotides: 7. CDR3 protein: CATSTLGTAQETQYF. In nucleotides, the CDR3 is TGTGCCACCAGCACCCTAGGGACAGCACAAGAGACCCAGTACTTC.

This clonotype appeared a few times. This chain uses TRBV20-1 with TRBJ1-3, with a weak D call TRBD1 (6 bases). There are 14 residues in the CDR3. Germline CDR1 DFQATT, CDR2 SNEGSKA (reference sequence). V was cut by 7 bases and J by 2 bases, with 15 bases left in between. As DNA, the CDR3 is TGCAGTGTCGTAACAGGGAGCACTGGAAACACCATATATTTT. The encoded protein is CSVVTGSTGNTIYF.

This chain connects TRBV11-2 to TRBJ1-2, with TRBD1 matching over 11 bases. The CDR3 has 15 residues. Unmatched junction bases numbered 4, after V lost 2 bases and J lost 5 bases. Per the germline V gene, CDR1 is SGHAT and CDR2 is FQNNGV. The CDR3 DNA reads TGTGCCAGCAGCTTACCTGGACAGGGGGCATATGGCTACACCTTC. It yields the protein CASSLPGQGAYGYTF.

This clonotype has at least ten counts. The chain combines TRBV15 with TRBJ2-1; weak D call: TRBD1 (6 bases). Germline CDR1 LNHNV, CDR2 YYDKDF (reference sequence). The CDR3 spans 15 residues. The V and J ends lost 1 base and 3 bases respectively, with 10 bases between them. The CDR3 sequence: CATSRVQGLYNEQFF. As DNA, the CDR3 is TGTGCCACCAGCAGAGTCCAGGGGCTCTACAATGAGCAGTTCTTC.